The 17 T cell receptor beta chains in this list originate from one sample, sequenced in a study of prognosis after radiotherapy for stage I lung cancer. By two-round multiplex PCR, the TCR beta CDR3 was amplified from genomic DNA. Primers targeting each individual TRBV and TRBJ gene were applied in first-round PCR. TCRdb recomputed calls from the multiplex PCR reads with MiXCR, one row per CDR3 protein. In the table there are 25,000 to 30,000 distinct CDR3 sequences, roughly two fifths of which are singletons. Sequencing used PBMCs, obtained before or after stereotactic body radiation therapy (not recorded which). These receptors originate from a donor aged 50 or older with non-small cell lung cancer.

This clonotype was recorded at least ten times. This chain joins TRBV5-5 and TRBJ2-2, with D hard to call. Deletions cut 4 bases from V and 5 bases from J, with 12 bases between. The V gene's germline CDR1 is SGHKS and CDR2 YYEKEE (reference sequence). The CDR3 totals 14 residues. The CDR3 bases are TGTGCCAGCAGCCCCCCTCGCCAGACCGGGGAGCTGTTTTTT. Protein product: CASSPPRQTGELFF.

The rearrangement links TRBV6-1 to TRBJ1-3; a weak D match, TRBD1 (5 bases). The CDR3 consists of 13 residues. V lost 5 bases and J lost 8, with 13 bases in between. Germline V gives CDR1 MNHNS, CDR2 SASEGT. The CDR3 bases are TGTGCCAGCAGTATAAGCAGGGAAGACACCATATATTTT. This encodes CASSISREDTIYF.

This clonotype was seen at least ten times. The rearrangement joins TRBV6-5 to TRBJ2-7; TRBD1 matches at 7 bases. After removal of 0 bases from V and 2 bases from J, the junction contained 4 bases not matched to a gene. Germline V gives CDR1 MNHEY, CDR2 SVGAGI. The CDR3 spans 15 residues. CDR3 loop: CASSYSTGSPYEQYF. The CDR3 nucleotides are TGTGCCAGCAGTTACTCGACAGGGTCGCCCTACGAGCAGTACTTC.

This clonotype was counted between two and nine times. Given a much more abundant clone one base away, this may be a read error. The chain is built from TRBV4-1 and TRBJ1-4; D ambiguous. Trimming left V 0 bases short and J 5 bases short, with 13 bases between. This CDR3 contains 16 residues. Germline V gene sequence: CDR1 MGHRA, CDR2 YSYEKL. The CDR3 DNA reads TGCGCCAGCAGCCAAGATCTATCGGGCCCCAATGAAAAACTGTTTTTT. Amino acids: CASSQDLSGPNEKLFF.

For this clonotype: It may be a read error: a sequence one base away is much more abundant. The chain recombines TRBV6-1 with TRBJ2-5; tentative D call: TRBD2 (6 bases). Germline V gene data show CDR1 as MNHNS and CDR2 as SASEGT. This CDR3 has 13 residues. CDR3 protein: CASRRGLQDTQYF. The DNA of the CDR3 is TGTGCCAGCAGGAGGGGACTTCAAGATACCCAGTACTTC.

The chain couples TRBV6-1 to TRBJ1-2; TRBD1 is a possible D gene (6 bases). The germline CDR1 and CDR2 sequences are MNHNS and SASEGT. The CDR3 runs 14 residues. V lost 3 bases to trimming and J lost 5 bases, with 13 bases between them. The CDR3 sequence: CASSDRGTLYGYTF. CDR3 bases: TGTGCCAGCAGTGACAGGGGTACGCTATATGGCTACACCTTC.

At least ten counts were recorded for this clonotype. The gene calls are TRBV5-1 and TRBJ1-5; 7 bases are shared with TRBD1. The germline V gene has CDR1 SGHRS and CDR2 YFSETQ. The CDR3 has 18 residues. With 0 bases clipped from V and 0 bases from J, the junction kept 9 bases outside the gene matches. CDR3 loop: CASSLVTGETYSNQPQHF. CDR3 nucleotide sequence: TGCGCCAGCAGCTTGGTCACAGGGGAAACTTATAGCAATCAGCCCCAGCATTTT.

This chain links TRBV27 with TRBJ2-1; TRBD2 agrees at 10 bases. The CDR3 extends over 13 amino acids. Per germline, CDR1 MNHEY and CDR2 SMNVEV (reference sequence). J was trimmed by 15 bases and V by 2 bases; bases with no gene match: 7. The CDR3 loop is CASSLITSGTSFF. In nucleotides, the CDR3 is TGTGCCAGCAGTTTAATAACTAGCGGGACCTCGTTCTTC.

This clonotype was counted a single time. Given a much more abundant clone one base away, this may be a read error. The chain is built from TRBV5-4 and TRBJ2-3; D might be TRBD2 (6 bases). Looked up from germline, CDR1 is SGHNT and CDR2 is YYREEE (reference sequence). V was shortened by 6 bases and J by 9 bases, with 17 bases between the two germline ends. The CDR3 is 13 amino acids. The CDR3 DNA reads TGTGCCAGCATCAATCTAGCGAGGGAGACGCAGTATTTT. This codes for CASINLARETQYF.

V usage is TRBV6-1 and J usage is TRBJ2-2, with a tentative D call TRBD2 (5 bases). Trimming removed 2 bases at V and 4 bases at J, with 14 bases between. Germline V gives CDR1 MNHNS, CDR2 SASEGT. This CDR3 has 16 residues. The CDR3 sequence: CASSEINLRATGELFF. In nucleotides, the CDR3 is TGTGCCAGCAGTGAAATTAACCTGCGGGCCACCGGGGAGCTGTTTTTT.

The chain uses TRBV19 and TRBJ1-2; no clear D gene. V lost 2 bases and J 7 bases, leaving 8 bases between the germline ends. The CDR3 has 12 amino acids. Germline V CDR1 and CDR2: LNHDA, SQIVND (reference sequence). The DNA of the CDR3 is TGTGCCAGTAGTATAAACAGATTTGGCTACACCTTC. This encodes CASSINRFGYTF.

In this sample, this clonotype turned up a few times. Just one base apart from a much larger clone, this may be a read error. The DNA for the CDR3 is TGCGCCAGCAGCCAGAGTGAGCTAAGGGGTGGCGAGCAGTACTTC. It encodes CASSQSELRGGEQYF. The V call is TRBV4-1, the J call TRBJ2-7; possibly TRBD1 for D (5 bases). The CDR3 sequence is 15 residues long. Germline V gene data show CDR1 as MGHRA and CDR2 as YSYEKL. V gave up 3 bases and J gave up 6 bases, with 18 bases separating them.

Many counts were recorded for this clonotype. The CDR3 here is CASSESGKGDTQYF. The CDR3 DNA reads TGCGCCAGCAGTGAGTCAGGGAAGGGGGATACGCAGTATTTT. The gene calls are TRBV10-2 and TRBJ2-3, with D perhaps matching TRBD1 (5 bases). With 0 bases removed from V and 6 bases from J, the gap between germline ends came to 10 bases. CDR3 length: 14 residues. Per the germline V gene, CDR1 is WSHSY and CDR2 is SAAADI.

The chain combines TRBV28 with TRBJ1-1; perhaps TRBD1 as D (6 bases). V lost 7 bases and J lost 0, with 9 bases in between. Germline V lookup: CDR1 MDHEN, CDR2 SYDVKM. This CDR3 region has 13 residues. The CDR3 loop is CASIGTLNTEAFF. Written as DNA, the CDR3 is TGTGCCAGCATAGGGACACTGAACACTGAAGCTTTCTTT.

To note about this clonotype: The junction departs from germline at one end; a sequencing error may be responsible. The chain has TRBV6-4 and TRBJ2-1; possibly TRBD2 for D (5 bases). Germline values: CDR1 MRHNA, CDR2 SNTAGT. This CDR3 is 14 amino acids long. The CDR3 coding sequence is TGTGCCAGCAGTCTAGAGGGAGAGGGCAATGAGCAGTTGTTC. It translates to CASSLEGEGNEQLF.

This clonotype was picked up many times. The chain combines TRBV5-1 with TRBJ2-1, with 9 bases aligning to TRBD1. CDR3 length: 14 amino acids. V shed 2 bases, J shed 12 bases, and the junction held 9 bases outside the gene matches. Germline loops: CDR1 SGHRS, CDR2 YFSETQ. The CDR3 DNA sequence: TGCGCCAGCAGCTTTCTCCCGGGACAGGGAGGGCAGTTCTTC. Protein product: CASSFLPGQGGQFF. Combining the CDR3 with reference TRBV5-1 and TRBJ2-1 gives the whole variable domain KAGVTQTPRYLIKTRGQQVTLSCSPISGHRSVSWYQQTPGQGLQFLFEYFSETQRNKGNFPGRFSGRQFSNSRSEMNVSTLELGDSALYLCASSFLPGQGGQFFGPGTRLTVL.

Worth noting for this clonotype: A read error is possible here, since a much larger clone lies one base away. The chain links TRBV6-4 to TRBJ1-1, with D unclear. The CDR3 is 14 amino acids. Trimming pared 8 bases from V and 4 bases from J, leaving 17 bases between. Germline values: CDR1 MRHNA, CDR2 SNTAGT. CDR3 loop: CASSRVVGSTEAFF. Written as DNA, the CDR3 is TGTGCCAGCTCGAGGGTTGTTGGTAGCACTGAAGCTTTCTTT.